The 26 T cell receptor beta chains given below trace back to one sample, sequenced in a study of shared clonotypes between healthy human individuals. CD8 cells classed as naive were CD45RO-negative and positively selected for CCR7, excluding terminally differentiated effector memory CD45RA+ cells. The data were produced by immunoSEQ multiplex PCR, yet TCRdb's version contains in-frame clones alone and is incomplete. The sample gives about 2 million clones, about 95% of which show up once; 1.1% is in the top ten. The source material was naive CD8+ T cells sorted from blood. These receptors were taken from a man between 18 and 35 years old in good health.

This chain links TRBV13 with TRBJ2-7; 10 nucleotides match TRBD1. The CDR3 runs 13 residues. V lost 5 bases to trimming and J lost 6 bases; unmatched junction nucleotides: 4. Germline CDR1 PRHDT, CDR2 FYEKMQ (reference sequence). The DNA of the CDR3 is TGTGCCAGCAGCGCCGACAGGGGGCCCGAGCAGTACTTC. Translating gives CASSADRGPEQYF. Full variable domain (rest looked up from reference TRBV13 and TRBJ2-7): AAGVIQSPRHLIKEKRETATLKCYPIPRHDTVYWYQQGPGQDPQFLISFYEKMQSDKGSIPDRFSAQQFSDYHSELNMSSLELGDSALYFCASSADRGPEQYFGPGTRLTVT.

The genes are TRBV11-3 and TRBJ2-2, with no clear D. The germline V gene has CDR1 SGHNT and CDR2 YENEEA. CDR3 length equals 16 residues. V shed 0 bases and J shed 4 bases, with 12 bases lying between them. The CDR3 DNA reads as TGTGCCAGCAGCTTAGATCGTGAGGCTAGCACCGGGGAGCTGTTTTTT. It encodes CASSLDREASTGELFF.

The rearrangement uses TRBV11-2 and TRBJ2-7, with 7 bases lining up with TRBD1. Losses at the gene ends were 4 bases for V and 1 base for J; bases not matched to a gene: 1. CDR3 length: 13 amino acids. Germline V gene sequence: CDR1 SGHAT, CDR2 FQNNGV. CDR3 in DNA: TGTGCCAGCAGCTGGGACAGATCCTACGAGCAGTACTTC. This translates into CASSWDRSYEQYF. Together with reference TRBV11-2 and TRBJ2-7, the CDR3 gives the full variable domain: EAGVAQSPRYKIIEKRQSVAFWCNPISGHATLYWYQQILGQGPKLLIQFQNNGVVDDSQLPKDRFSAERLKGVDSTLKIQPAKLEDSAVYLCASSWDRSYEQYFGPGTRLTVT.

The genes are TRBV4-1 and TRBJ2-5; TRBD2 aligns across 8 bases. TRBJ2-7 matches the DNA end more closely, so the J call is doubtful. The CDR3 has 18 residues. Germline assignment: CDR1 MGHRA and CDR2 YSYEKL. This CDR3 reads CASSQVVALAGVSYEQYF. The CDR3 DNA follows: TGCGCCAGCAGCCAAGTTGTGGCCCTAGCGGGCGTGTCCTACGAGCAGTACTTC.

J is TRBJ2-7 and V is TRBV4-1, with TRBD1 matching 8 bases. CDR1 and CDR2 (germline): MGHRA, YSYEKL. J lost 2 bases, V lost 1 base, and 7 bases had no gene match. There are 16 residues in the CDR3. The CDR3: CASSQGFRQGTYEQYF. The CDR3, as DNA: TGCGCCAGCAGCCAAGGCTTTCGACAGGGGACCTACGAGCAGTACTTC.

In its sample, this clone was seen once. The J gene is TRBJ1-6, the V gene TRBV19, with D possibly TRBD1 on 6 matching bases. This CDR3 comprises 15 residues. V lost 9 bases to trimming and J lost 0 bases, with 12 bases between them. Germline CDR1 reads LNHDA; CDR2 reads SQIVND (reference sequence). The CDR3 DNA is TGTGCCAGCCTACAGGGAAGCTCCTATAATTCACCCCTCCACTTT. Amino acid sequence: CASLQGSSYNSPLHF.

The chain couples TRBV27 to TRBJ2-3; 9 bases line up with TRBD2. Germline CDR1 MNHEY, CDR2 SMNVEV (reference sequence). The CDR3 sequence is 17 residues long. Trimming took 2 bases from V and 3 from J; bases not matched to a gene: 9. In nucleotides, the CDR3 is TGTGCCAGCAGTTTACAACCGGGACTAGCCGGAACAGATACGCAGTATTTT. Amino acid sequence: CASSLQPGLAGTDTQYF.

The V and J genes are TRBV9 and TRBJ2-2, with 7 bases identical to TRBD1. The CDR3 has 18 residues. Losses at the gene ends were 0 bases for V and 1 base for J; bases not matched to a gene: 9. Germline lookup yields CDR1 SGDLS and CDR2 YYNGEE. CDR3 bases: TGTGCCAGCAGCGTAGCCCAAGGGGGCTCCAAGAACACCGGGGAGCTGTTTTTT. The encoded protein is CASSVAQGGSKNTGELFF.

CDR3 nucleotide sequence: TGTGCCAGCAGCACTGGGGATTTCTCAGATACGCAGTATTTT. Translation gives CASSTGDFSDTQYF. V gene TRBV5-4 combines with J gene TRBJ2-3; D uncertain. Germline-derived CDR1 and CDR2 are SGHNT and YYREEE (reference sequence). This CDR3 has 14 amino acids. V lost 4 bases and J lost 4, with 13 bases in between. The variable domain in full, with the rest retrieved from reference TRBV5-4 and TRBJ2-3, is ETGVTQSPTHLIKTRGQQVTLRCSSQSGHNTVSWYQQALGQGPQFIFQYYREEENGRGNFPPRFSGLQFPNYSSELNVNALELDDSALYLCASSTGDFSDTQYFGPGTRLTVL.

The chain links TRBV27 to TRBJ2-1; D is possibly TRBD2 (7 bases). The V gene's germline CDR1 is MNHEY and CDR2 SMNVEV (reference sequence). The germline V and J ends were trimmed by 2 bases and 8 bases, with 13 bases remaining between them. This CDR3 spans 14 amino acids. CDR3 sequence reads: CASSLPGGLDEQFF. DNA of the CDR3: TGTGCCAGCAGTTTACCGGGGGGCCTCGATGAGCAGTTCTTC.

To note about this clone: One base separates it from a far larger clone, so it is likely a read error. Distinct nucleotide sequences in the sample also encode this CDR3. This CDR3 is CASSLGDEQYF. The CDR3 nucleotides are TGTGCCAGCAGCTTAGGGGACGAGCAGTACTTC. The chain links TRBV5-4 to TRBJ2-7, with D perhaps matching TRBD1 (5 bases). CDR1 SGHNT and CDR2 YYREEE come from the germline V gene (reference sequence). The CDR3 has 11 residues. The V end was cut by 2 bases, the J end by 5 bases, with 5 bases between. Variable domain in full (rest from reference TRBV5-4 and TRBJ2-7): ETGVTQSPTHLIKTRGQQVTLRCSSQSGHNTVSWYQQALGQGPQFIFQYYREEENGRGNFPPRFSGLQFPNYSSELNVNALELDDSALYLCASSLGDEQYFGPGTRLTVT.

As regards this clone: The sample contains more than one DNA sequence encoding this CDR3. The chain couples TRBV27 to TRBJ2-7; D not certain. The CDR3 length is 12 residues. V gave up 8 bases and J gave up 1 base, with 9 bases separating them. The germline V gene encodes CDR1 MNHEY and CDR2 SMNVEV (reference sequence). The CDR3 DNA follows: TGTGCCAGCGGGCAGGATTCCTACGAGCAGTACTTC. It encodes CASGQDSYEQYF.

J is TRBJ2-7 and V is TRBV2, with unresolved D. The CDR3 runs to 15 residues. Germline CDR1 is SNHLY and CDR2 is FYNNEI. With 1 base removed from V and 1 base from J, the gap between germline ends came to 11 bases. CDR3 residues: CASSEVGVVSYEQYF. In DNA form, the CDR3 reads TGTGCCAGCAGTGAAGTTGGGGTCGTTTCCTACGAGCAGTACTTC.

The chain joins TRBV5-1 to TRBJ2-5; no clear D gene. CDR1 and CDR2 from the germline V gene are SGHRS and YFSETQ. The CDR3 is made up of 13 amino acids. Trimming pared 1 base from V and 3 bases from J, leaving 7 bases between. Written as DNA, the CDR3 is TGCGCCAGCAGCTTGTTCCCAAAAGAGACCCAGTACTTC. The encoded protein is CASSLFPKETQYF.

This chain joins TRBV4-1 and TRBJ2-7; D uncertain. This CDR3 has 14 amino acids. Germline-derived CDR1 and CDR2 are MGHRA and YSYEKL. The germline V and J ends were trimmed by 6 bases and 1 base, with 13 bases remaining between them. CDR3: CASSRLPQSYEQYF. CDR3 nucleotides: TGCGCCAGCAGTCGATTACCACAATCCTACGAGCAGTACTTC.

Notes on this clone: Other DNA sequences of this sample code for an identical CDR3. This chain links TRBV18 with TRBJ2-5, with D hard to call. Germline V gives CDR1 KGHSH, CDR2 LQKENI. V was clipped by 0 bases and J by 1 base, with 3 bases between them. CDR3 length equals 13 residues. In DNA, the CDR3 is TGTGCCAGCTCACCACCCTCCCAAGAGACCCAGTACTTC. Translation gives CASSPPSQETQYF.

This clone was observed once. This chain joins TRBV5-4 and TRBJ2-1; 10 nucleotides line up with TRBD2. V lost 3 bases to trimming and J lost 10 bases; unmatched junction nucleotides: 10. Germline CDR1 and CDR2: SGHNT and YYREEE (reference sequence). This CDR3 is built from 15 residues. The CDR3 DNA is TGTGCCAGCAGCTCGCTGACTAGCGGGTCGACCGAGCAGTTCTTC. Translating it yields CASSSLTSGSTEQFF.

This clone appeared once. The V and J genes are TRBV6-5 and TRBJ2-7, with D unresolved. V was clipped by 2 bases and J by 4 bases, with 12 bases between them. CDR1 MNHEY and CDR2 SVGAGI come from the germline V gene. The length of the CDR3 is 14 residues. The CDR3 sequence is CASSYGPEEYEQYF. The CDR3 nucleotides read TGTGCCAGCAGTTACGGGCCCGAGGAGTACGAGCAGTACTTC.

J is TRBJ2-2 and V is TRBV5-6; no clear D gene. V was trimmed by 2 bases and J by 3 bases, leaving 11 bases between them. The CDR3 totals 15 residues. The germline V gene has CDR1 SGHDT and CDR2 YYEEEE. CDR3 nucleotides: TGTGCCAGCAGCTTAGCTGGGGTTGACACCGGGGAGCTGTTTTTT. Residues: CASSLAGVDTGELFF.

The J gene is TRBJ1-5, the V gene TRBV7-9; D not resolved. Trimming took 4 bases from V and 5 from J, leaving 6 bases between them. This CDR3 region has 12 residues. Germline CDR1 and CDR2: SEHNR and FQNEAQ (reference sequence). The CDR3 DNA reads TGTGCCAGCAGCTCCCAAGATCAGCCCCAGCATTTT. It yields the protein CASSSQDQPQHF. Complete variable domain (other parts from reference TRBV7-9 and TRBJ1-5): DTGVSQNPRHKITKRGQNVTFRCDPISEHNRLYWYRQTLGQGPEFLTYFQNEAQLEKSRLLSDRFSAERPKGSFSTLEIQRTEQGDSAMYLCASSSQDQPQHFGDGTRLSIL.

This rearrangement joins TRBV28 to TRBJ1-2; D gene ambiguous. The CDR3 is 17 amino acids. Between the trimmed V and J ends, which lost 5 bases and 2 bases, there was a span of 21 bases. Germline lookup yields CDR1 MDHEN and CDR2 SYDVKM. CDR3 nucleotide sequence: TGTGCCAGCAGTCCGATCGCCGCACCGGGGTGGAACTATGGCTACACCTTC. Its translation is CASSPIAAPGWNYGYTF.

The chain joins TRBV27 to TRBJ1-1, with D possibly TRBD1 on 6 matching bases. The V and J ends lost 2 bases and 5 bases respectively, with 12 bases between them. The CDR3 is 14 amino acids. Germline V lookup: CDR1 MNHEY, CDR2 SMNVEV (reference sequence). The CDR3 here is CASSLTGLRTEAFF. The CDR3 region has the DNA TGTGCCAGCAGTTTAACAGGGCTCAGGACTGAAGCTTTCTTT.

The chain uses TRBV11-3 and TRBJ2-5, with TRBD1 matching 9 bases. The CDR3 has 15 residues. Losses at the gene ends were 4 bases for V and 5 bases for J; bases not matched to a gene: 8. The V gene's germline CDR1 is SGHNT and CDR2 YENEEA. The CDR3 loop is CASSSTDRGVETQYF. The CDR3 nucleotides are TGTGCCAGCAGCTCGACGGACAGGGGCGTCGAGACCCAGTACTTC.

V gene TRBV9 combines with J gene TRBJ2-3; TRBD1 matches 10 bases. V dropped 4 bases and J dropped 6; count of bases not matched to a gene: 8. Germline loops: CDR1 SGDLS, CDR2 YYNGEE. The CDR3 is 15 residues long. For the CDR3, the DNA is TGTGCCAGCAGCACTGGGACAGGGGAGGTCGATACGCAGTATTTT. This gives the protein CASSTGTGEVDTQYF. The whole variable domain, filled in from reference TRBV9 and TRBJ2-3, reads DSGVTQTPKHLITATGQRVTLRCSPRSGDLSVYWYQQSLDQGLQFLIQYYNGEERAKGNILERFSAQQFPDLHSELNLSSLELGDSALYFCASSTGTGEVDTQYFGPGTRLTVL.

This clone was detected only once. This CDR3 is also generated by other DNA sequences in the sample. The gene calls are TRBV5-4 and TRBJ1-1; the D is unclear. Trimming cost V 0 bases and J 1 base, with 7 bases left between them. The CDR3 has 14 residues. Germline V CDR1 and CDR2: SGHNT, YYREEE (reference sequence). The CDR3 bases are TGTGCCAGCAGCTTGGATTTGGGGAACACTGAAGCTTTCTTT. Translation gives CASSLDLGNTEAFF.

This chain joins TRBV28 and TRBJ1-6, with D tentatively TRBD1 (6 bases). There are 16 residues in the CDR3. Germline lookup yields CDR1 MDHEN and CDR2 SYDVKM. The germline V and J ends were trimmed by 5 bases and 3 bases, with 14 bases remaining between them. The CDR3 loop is CASSDTGPSYNSPLHF. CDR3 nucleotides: TGTGCCAGCAGTGATACAGGGCCGAGCTATAATTCACCCCTCCACTTT.